This T cell receptor beta chain was sequenced for a study of CD8 T cells in Susac syndrome. The V gene end was trimmed by 5 bases and the J gene end by 5 bases; junction bases not matched to a gene: 2. This CDR3 spans 13 amino acids. With random hexamers, 0.5 to 1 ug RNA was reverse transcribed. With immunoSEQ multiplex PCR, TCR beta CDR3 was amplified across 54 Vbeta and 13 Jbeta. TCRdb ran MiXCR on the immunoSEQ multiplex PCR reads and lists one entry per CDR3 protein. The repertoire consists of approximately 110,000 distinct CDR3 sequences, with around 94% occurring once and the leading ten covering 0.07% to 0.09%. TCR beta sequences were obtained from blood CD8+ and CD4+ T cells.

The chain recombines TRBV12-3 or TRBV12-4 with TRBJ1-2, with TRBD1 matching 10 bases. Material for sequencing was CD4+ T cells from PBMCs. This clonotype was obtained from a human donor in good health. This CDR3 reads CASSLGQGYGYTF. Written as DNA, the CDR3 is TGTGCCAGCAGTCTGGGACAGGGGTATGGCTACACCTTC.